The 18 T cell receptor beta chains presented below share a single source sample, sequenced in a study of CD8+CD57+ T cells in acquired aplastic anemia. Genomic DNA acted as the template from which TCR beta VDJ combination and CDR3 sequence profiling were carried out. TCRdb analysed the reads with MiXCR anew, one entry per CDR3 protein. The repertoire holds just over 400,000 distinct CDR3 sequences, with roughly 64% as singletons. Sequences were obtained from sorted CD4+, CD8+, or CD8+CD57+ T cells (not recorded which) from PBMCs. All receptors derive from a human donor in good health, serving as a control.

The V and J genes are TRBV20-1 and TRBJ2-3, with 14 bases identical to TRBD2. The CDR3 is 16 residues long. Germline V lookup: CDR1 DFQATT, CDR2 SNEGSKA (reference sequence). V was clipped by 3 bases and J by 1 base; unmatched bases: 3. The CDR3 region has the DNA TGCAGTGCTAGCCAGACTAGCGGGGGGGGCACAGATACGCAGTATTTT. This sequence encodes CSASQTSGGGTDTQYF.

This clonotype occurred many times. CDR3 bases: TGTGCCAGCAGCGAGGCACCTAGCAATCAGCCCCAGCATTTT. Translating it yields CASSEAPSNQPQHF. V and J are TRBV9 and TRBJ1-5; D call uncertain. The germline V gene encodes CDR1 SGDLS and CDR2 YYNGEE. The V and J ends lost 3 bases and 0 bases respectively, with 7 bases between them. The CDR3 runs to 14 residues.

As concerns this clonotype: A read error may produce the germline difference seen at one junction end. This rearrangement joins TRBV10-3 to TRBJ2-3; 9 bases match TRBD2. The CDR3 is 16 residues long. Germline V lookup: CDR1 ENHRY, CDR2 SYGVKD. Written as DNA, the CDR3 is TGTGCCATCAGGGGACTGGCTGCGGGGGGGACCGCTGCGCAGTTTTTT. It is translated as CAIRGLAAGGTAAQFF.

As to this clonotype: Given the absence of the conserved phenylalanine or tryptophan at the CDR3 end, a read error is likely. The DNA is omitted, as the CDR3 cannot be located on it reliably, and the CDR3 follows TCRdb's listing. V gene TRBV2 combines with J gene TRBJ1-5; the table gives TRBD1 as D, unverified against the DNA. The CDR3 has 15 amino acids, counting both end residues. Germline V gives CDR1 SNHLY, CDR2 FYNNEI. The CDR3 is CASTDRFKTPLHFGN.

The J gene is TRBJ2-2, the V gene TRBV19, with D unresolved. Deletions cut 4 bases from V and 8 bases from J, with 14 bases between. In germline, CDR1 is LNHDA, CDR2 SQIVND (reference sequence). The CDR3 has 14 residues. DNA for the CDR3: TGTGCCAGTAGTACATCCTACCTGGTAGGGGAGCTGTTTTTT. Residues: CASSTSYLVGELFF.

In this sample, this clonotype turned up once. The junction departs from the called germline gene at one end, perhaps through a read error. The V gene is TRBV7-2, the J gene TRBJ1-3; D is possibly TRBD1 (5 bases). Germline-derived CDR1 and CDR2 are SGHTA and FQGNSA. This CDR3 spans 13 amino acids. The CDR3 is CASSPGPSNTEAF. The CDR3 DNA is TGTGCCAGCAGCCCGGGACCTTCGAACACTGAAGCTTTC.

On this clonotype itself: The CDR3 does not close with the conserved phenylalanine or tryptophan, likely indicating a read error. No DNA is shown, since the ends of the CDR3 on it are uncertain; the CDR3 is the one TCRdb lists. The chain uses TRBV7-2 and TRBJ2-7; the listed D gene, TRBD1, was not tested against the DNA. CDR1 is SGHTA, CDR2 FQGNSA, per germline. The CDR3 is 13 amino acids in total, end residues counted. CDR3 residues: CASTPGCYSNQPH.

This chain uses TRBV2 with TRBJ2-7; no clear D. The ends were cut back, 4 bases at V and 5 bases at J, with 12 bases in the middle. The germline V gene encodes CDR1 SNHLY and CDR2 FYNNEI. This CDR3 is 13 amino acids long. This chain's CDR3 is CASSVDLPDEQYV. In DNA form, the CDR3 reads TGTGCCAGCAGTGTGGATTTGCCCGACGAGCAGTACGTC.

In DNA form, the CDR3 reads TGTGCCAGCAGCCCGACACAGGAGGGCGCTGCGCAGTTCTTC. It translates to CASSPTQEGAAQFF. The chain combines TRBV14 with TRBJ2-1, with D perhaps matching TRBD2 (6 bases). The CDR3 is 14 amino acids. V was trimmed by 4 bases and J by 12 bases, leaving 19 bases between them. Germline lookup yields CDR1 SGHDN and CDR2 FVKESK. Full variable domain (outside the CDR3, taken from reference TRBV14 and TRBJ2-1): EAGVTQFPSHSVIEKGQTVTLRCDPISGHDNLYWYRRVMGKEIKFLLHFVKESKQDESGMPNNRFLAERTGGTYSTLKVQPAELEDSGVYFCASSPTQEGAAQFFGPGTRLTVL.

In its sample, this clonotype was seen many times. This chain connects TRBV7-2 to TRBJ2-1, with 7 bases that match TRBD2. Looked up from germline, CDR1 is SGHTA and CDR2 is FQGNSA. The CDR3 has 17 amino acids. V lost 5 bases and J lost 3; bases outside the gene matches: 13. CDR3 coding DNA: TGTGCCAGCAGCCTCTCGCTGGGGGGGATGGGCTACAATGAGCAGTTCTTC. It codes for CASSLSLGGMGYNEQFF.

As DNA, the CDR3 is TGTGCCAGCAGCCAAGAGGGCCAGAAGAACTACGAGCAGTACTTC. It codes for CASSQEGQKNYEQYF. The V gene is TRBV7-8, the J gene TRBJ2-7, with a weak D call TRBD2 (5 bases). CDR1 is SGHVS and CDR2 is FQNEAQ in the germline V gene. The V end was cut by 5 bases, the J end by 3 bases, with 17 bases between. The CDR3 length is 15 residues.

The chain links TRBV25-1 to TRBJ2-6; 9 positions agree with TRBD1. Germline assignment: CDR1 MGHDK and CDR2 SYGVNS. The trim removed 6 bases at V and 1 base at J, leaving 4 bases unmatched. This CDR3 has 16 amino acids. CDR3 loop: CASSRDRVSGANVLTF. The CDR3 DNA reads TGTGCCAGCAGCCGGGACAGGGTATCTGGGGCCAACGTCCTGACTTTC.

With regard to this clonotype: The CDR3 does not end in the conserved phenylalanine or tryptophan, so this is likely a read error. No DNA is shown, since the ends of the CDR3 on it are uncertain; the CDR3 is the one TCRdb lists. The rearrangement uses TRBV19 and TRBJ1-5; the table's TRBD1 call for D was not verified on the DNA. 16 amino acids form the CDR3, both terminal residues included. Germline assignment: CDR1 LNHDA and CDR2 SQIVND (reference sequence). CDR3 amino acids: CASSPIEGEGVERAVL.

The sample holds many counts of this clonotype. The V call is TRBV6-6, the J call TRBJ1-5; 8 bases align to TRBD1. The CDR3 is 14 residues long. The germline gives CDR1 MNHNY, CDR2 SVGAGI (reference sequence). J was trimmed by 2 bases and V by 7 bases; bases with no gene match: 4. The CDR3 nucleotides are TGTGCCAGCACCGGACAGGGCGGCAATCAGCCCCAGCATTTT. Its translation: CASTGQGGNQPQHF.

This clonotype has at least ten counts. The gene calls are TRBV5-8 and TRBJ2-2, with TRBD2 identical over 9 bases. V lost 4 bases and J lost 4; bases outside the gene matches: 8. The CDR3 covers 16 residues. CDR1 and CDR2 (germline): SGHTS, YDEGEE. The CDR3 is CASSSLGLASTGELFF. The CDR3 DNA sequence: TGTGCCAGCAGCAGCCTGGGACTAGCTAGCACCGGGGAGCTGTTTTTT.

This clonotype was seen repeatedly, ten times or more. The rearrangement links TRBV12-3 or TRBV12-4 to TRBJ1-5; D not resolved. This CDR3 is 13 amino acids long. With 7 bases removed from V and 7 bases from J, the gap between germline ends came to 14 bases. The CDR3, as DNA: TGTGCCAGCAAAGGCGGGATTGGGCAGCCCCAGCATTTT. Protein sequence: CASKGGIGQPQHF.

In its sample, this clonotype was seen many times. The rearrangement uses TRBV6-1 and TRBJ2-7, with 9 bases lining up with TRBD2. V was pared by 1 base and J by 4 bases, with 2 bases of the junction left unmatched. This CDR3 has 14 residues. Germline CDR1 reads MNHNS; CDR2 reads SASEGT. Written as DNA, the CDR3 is TGTGCCAGCAGTGAAGGGACTAGCGCATACGAGCAGTACTTC. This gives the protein CASSEGTSAYEQYF.

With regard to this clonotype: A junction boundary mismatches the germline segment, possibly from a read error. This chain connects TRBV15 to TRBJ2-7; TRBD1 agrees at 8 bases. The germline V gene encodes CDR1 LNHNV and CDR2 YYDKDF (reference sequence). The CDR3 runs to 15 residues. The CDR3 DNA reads TGTGCCACCAGCAGACAGGGGGCAGGGGGCGACGTCCTGTCCTTC. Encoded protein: CATSRQGAGGDVLSF. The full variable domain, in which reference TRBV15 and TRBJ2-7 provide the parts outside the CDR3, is DAMVIQNPRYQVTQFGKPVTLSCSQTLNHNVMYWYQQKSSQAPKLLFHYYDKDFNNEADTPDNFQSRRPNTSFCFLDIRSPGLGDTAMYLCATSRQGAGGDVLSFGPGTRLTVT.